Below, 22 T cell receptor beta chains from the same sample are listed, as sequenced in a study of siplizumab effects on memory and regulatory T cells. Generated by immunoSEQ multiplex PCR, the TCRdb table keeps only in-frame clones and is missing some. The profile covers around 110,000 clones, with about 95% appearing a single time and roughly 1.8% taken by the ten largest. The source material was non-Treg CD4+ T cells sorted from blood. These receptors came from a human donor in good health.

V and J are TRBV6-6 and TRBJ2-7; D gene ambiguous. The CDR3 consists of 15 residues. V shed 0 bases and J shed 5 bases, with 14 bases lying between them. The germline gives CDR1 MNHNY, CDR2 SVGAGI (reference sequence). In nucleotides, the CDR3 is TGTGCCAGCAGTTACTCGGGGTTACGGTCTGACGAGCAGTACTTC. It specifies CASSYSGLRSDEQYF.

The V gene is TRBV19, the J gene TRBJ1-5, with a possible D match to TRBD1 (5 bases). The CDR3 spans 15 residues. From germline, CDR1 is LNHDA and CDR2 SQIVND (reference sequence). V was pared by 9 bases and J by 2 bases, with 17 bases between. CDR3 nucleotide sequence: TGTGCCAGCCACAGAGGGGCCGAAGGCAATCAGCCCCAGCATTTT. It specifies CASHRGAEGNQPQHF. Looking up the rest from reference TRBV19 and TRBJ1-5 gives the full variable domain: DGGITQSPKYLFRKEGQNVTLSCEQNLNHDAMYWYRQDPGQGLRLIYYSQIVNDFQKGDIAEGYSVSREKKESFPLTVTSAQKNPTAFYLCASHRGAEGNQPQHFGDGTRLSIL.

Only one count was recorded for this clone. V usage is TRBV7-3 and J usage is TRBJ2-7; perhaps TRBD2 as D (5 bases). Germline V lookup: CDR1 SGHTA, CDR2 FQGTGA. V lost 5 bases and J 3 bases, leaving 14 bases between the germline ends. The CDR3 runs to 14 residues. In DNA, the CDR3 is TGTGCCAGCAGCGAAAGCGGTGGGAACTACGAGCAGTACTTC. Its translation is CASSESGGNYEQYF.

CDR3 protein: CASSTRTGQETQYF. CDR3 DNA: TGTGCCAGCAGCACTCGCACAGGACAAGAGACCCAGTACTTC. The chain is built from TRBV6-6 and TRBJ2-5; D perhaps matches TRBD1 (5 bases). Trimming pared 6 bases from V and 2 bases from J, leaving 13 bases between. CDR1 MNHNY and CDR2 SVGAGI come from the germline V gene (reference sequence). The CDR3 contains 14 residues.

This chain uses TRBV6-5 with TRBJ2-1, with 12 bases identical to TRBD2. This CDR3 comprises 15 residues. Germline V CDR1 and CDR2: MNHEY, SVGAGI. Germline trimming cut 5 bases from V and 3 bases from J; bases unmatched to any gene: 2. The chain's CDR3 is CASSLLAGGYNEQFF. The CDR3 nucleotides are TGTGCCAGCAGTCTACTAGCGGGGGGCTACAATGAGCAGTTCTTC.

The rearrangement links TRBV15 to TRBJ2-7; TRBD2 matches at 7 bases. Germline V gives CDR1 LNHNV, CDR2 YYDKDF (reference sequence). The CDR3 is 16 residues long. V dropped 4 bases and J dropped 0; count of bases not matched to a gene: 9. CDR3 sequence reads: CATSKPSGVSSYEQYF. Written as DNA, the CDR3 is TGTGCCACCAGCAAACCGAGCGGGGTTAGCTCCTACGAGCAGTACTTC.

In DNA form, the CDR3 reads TGTGCCAGCAGCGTAGAGGTGGGGAACTATGGCTACACCTTC. Its translation: CASSVEVGNYGYTF. The J gene is TRBJ1-2, the V gene TRBV9; D gene ambiguous. Germline V gene data show CDR1 as SGDLS and CDR2 as YYNGEE. V dropped 0 bases and J dropped 2 bases, with 8 bases sitting between them. CDR3 length: 14 amino acids.

The V gene is TRBV5-4, the J gene TRBJ2-1; D is perhaps TRBD1 (5 bases). Trimming cost V 0 bases and J 4 bases, with 14 bases left between them. The germline CDR1 and CDR2 sequences are SGHNT and YYREEE (reference sequence). The CDR3 has 16 residues. CDR3 amino acids: CASSLAIGSGYNEQFF. The DNA of the CDR3 is TGTGCCAGCAGCTTGGCCATCGGCTCAGGGTACAATGAGCAGTTCTTC. The full variable domain, in which reference TRBV5-4 and TRBJ2-1 provide the parts outside the CDR3, is ETGVTQSPTHLIKTRGQQVTLRCSSQSGHNTVSWYQQALGQGPQFIFQYYREEENGRGNFPPRFSGLQFPNYSSELNVNALELDDSALYLCASSLAIGSGYNEQFFGPGTRLTVL.

The J gene is TRBJ2-3, the V gene TRBV10-3, with TRBD2 matching over 8 bases. The V gene's germline CDR1 is ENHRY and CDR2 SYGVKD. The V and J ends lost 10 bases and 5 bases, in that order; junction bases with no gene match: 5. The CDR3 has 12 amino acids. The CDR3 protein is CASSGERDTQYF. CDR3 nucleotides: TGTGCCAGTAGCGGGGAGAGAGATACGCAGTATTTT.

This clone appeared a few times. The chain employs TRBV6-6 and TRBJ1-2, with 7 bases matching TRBD1. CDR3 length equals 16 residues. CDR1 MNHNY and CDR2 SVGAGI come from the germline V gene (reference sequence). CDR3 region: CAIPVVPRNRGAGYTF. In nucleotides, the CDR3 is TGTGCAATCCCGGTGGTCCCCCGGAACAGGGGTGCTGGCTACACCTTC.

The chain has TRBV11-2 and TRBJ2-1; the match to TRBD2 covers 10 bases. This CDR3 is built from 16 residues. Germline CDR1 and CDR2: SGHAT and FQNNGV. V was clipped by 0 bases and J by 5 bases; unmatched bases: 4. For the CDR3, the DNA is TGTGCCAGCAGCTTAGATCAGGGACTAGCGCACAATGAGCAGTTCTTC. Residues: CASSLDQGLAHNEQFF.

Here the CDR3 DNA reads TGTGCCAGCAAGGATCCCTACGAGCAGTACTTC. It encodes CASKDPYEQYF. This chain uses TRBV21-1 with TRBJ2-7. TRBV21-1 is classified as a pseudogene. The CDR3 has 11 amino acids.

V usage is TRBV9 and J usage is TRBJ1-4, with D possibly TRBD1 on 5 matching bases. CDR1 and CDR2 (germline): SGDLS, YYNGEE. The CDR3 totals 14 residues. V was pared by 4 bases and J by 6 bases, with 13 bases between. The CDR3 is CASSLRGLDEKLFF. In nucleotides, the CDR3 is TGTGCCAGCAGCTTAAGGGGTCTTGATGAAAAACTGTTTTTT. The full variable domain, its missing parts supplied by reference TRBV9 and TRBJ1-4, is DSGVTQTPKHLITATGQRVTLRCSPRSGDLSVYWYQQSLDQGLQFLIQYYNGEERAKGNILERFSAQQFPDLHSELNLSSLELGDSALYFCASSLRGLDEKLFFGSGTQLSVL.

Only one count was recorded for this clone. V and J are TRBV6-6 and TRBJ2-7, with TRBD1 identical over 8 bases. Trimming at V came to 7 bases and at J to 6 bases, leaving 5 bases not matched to a gene. The CDR3 totals 12 residues. Germline V gives CDR1 MNHNY, CDR2 SVGAGI (reference sequence). CDR3 bases: TGTGCCAGCATCAGACAGGGGTTCGAGCAGTACTTC. Its translation is CASIRQGFEQYF.

This clone appeared once. The chain carries TRBV18 and TRBJ2-1; TRBD2 aligns across 12 bases. Trimming removed 5 bases from V and 7 bases from J; junction bases left unmatched: 9. The CDR3 sequence is 16 residues long. Per germline, CDR1 KGHSH and CDR2 LQKENI. The CDR3 DNA reads as TGTGCCAGCTCAACACAACTAGCGGGAGGAGGAAATGAGCAGTTCTTC. Translation gives CASSTQLAGGGNEQFF.

This clone came up once. The chain uses TRBV5-1 and TRBJ2-6; D not certain. Germline V gene sequence: CDR1 SGHRS, CDR2 YFSETQ. The CDR3 runs to 14 residues. The V end was cut by 5 bases, the J end by 2 bases, with 8 bases between. CDR3 protein: CASSLGTGANVLTF. In DNA form, the CDR3 reads TGCGCCAGCAGTCTAGGGACTGGGGCCAACGTCCTGACTTTC.

The chain is built from TRBV10-3 and TRBJ2-7, with 10 bases that match TRBD2. V shed 0 bases and J 0 bases; nucleotides not matched to a gene: 8. The CDR3 totals 18 residues. CDR1 and CDR2 from the germline V gene are ENHRY and SYGVKD. CDR3 bases: TGTGCCATCAGTGAGTCGTCTAGCGGGAGTCGCCTCTCCTACGAGCAGTACTTC. Protein product: CAISESSSGSRLSYEQYF.

J is TRBJ1-3 and V is TRBV30; D is undetermined. The CDR3 loop spans 11 amino acids. Germline loops: CDR1 GTSNPN, CDR2 SVGIG (reference sequence). V was clipped by 1 base and J by 4 bases, with 2 bases between them. CDR3 coding DNA: TGTGCCTGGAGTGGAGGAAACACCATATATTTT. Amino acid sequence: CAWSGGNTIYF.

This chain connects TRBV6-6 to TRBJ2-7, with 7 nucleotides matching TRBD2. Trimming removed 0 bases from V and 7 bases from J; junction bases left unmatched: 9. The CDR3 loop spans 15 amino acids. Germline lookup yields CDR1 MNHNY and CDR2 SVGAGI (reference sequence). The CDR3, as DNA: TGTGCCAGCAGTTACTCTCTTCGGGGCGGGAGTGAGCAGTACTTC. Translated, it gives CASSYSLRGGSEQYF.

The chain couples TRBV9 to TRBJ2-1, with D hard to call. Trimming left V 3 bases short and J 8 bases short, with 6 bases between. This CDR3 has 11 residues. The germline gives CDR1 SGDLS, CDR2 YYNGEE. In nucleotides, the CDR3 is TGTGCCAGCAGCGACAACTATGAGCAGTTCTTC. Protein product: CASSDNYEQFF.

The chain links TRBV6-1 to TRBJ1-2, with a tentative D call TRBD1 (6 bases). Looked up from germline, CDR1 is MNHNS and CDR2 is SASEGT. V gave up 8 bases and J gave up 7 bases, with 17 bases separating them. This CDR3 is built from 13 residues. CDR3 protein: CASFEGWTAGYTF. In DNA, the CDR3 is TGTGCCAGCTTCGAAGGGTGGACAGCTGGCTACACCTTC.

This chain connects TRBV6-5 to TRBJ2-5; 11 bases are shared with TRBD2. V gave up 6 bases and J gave up 5 bases; unmatched junction bases: 2. The germline V gene encodes CDR1 MNHEY and CDR2 SVGAGI. The CDR3 loop spans 13 amino acids. Here the CDR3 reads CASRTSGSETQYF. In DNA, the CDR3 is TGTGCCAGCAGAACTAGCGGGAGTGAGACCCAGTACTTC.